Presented here are 21 T cell receptor beta chains from one specimen sequenced in a study of T cell responses to AZD1222 COVID-19 vaccine. Only in-frame clones appear in the TCRdb table, and some are missing; sequencing was by immunoSEQ multiplex PCR. This sample carries about 94,000 clones, roughly 90% of them seen once, and the ten largest clones take about 12%. The source material was peripheral blood, sampled 28 days after the second AZD1222 dose. The receptors were sampled from an adult who received the AZD1222 COVID-19 vaccine.

This clone was recorded once. The chain has TRBV7-9 and TRBJ2-3; 11 nucleotides match TRBD2. The V gene end was trimmed by 6 bases and the J gene end by 4 bases; junction bases not matched to a gene: 6. Germline loops: CDR1 SEHNR, CDR2 FQNEAQ (reference sequence). CDR3 length: 15 residues. The CDR3 nucleotides are TGTGCCAGCAGTTCTACTAGCGGGGGTCCAGATACGCAGTATTTT. Encoded protein: CASSSTSGGPDTQYF.

The V and J genes are TRBV3-1 (or the pseudogene TRBV3-2) and TRBJ2-2; a possible D gene is TRBD2 (6 bases). The CDR3 totals 15 residues. The V end lost 0 bases, the J end lost 5 bases, and 10 bases lay between the germline ends. The germline V gene encodes CDR1 LGHDT and CDR2 YNNKEL (reference sequence). CDR3 in amino acids: CASSQDGRKTGELFF. The CDR3 DNA sequence: TGTGCCAGCAGCCAAGACGGGAGAAAAACCGGGGAGCTGTTTTTT.

In DNA, the CDR3 is TGTGCCAGCAGCCAACGGGGAGGCACTGAAGCTTTCTTT. This gives the protein CASSQRGGTEAFF. This chain links TRBV3-1 (or the pseudogene TRBV3-2) with TRBJ1-1; unclear D gene. Trimming shortened V by 2 bases and J by 4 bases, and 8 bases separated the two germline ends. Germline CDR1 LGHDT, CDR2 YNNKEL (reference sequence). The CDR3 is 13 residues long.

The rearrangement uses TRBV3-1 (or the pseudogene TRBV3-2) and TRBJ1-6; TRBD1 might be the D (5 bases). The CDR3 totals 15 residues. The ends were cut back, 4 bases at V and 5 bases at J, with 12 bases in the middle. The germline V gene has CDR1 LGHDT and CDR2 YNNKEL (reference sequence). The CDR3 sequence is CASSPMGGDNSPLHF. The CDR3 DNA reads as TGTGCCAGCAGCCCGATGGGGGGGGATAATTCACCCCTCCACTTT.

Here the CDR3 reads CASSRDFGGYTF. CDR3 nucleotide sequence: TGTGCCAGCAGCCGGGACTTTGGTGGCTACACCTTC. The V and J genes are TRBV3-1 (or the pseudogene TRBV3-2) and TRBJ1-2; D perhaps matches TRBD1 (5 bases). This CDR3 region has 12 residues. Germline assignment: CDR1 LGHDT and CDR2 YNNKEL (reference sequence). V lost 4 bases, J lost 7 bases, and 10 bases lay in between.

The chain carries TRBV6-1 and TRBJ1-5, with D possibly matching TRBD1 (5 bases). Germline loops: CDR1 MNHNS, CDR2 SASEGT. The CDR3 covers 15 residues. With 0 bases removed from V and 6 bases from J, the gap between germline ends came to 12 bases. The CDR3 region is CASSEAGEGSQPQHF. The CDR3 DNA sequence: TGTGCCAGCAGTGAAGCAGGGGAGGGGAGTCAGCCCCAGCATTTT.

This chain links TRBV11-3 with TRBJ1-3; D is ambiguous. V was shortened by 10 bases and J by 0 bases, with 13 bases between the two germline ends. CDR3 length: 14 residues. Germline values: CDR1 SGHNT, CDR2 YENEEA. The CDR3 DNA is TGTGCCAACCCGACAAATTTCTCTGGAAACACCATATATTTT. Protein product: CANPTNFSGNTIYF.

This rearrangement joins TRBV18 to TRBJ2-2; D ambiguous. The V gene's germline CDR1 is KGHSH and CDR2 LQKENI. Trimming cost V 4 bases and J 0 bases, with 9 bases left between them. The CDR3 covers 15 residues. This CDR3 is CASSQQSANTGELFF. The CDR3, as DNA: TGTGCCAGCTCACAACAGAGCGCGAACACCGGGGAGCTGTTTTTT.

This clone was recorded once. This chain connects TRBV7-8 to TRBJ2-7; D call uncertain. The germline gives CDR1 SGHVS, CDR2 FQNEAQ. Trimming took off 2 bases at V and 0 bases at J, with 11 bases between the two ends. The CDR3 length is 15 residues. The CDR3 is CASSLNPGSSYEQYF. Here the CDR3 DNA reads TGTGCCAGCAGCTTAAACCCGGGCAGCTCCTACGAGCAGTACTTC.

This clone was picked up one time. The rearrangement joins TRBV6-5 to TRBJ2-5; possibly TRBD1 for D (6 bases). Germline CDR1 reads MNHEY; CDR2 reads SVGAGI. CDR3 size: 14 residues. Trimming removed 3 bases from V and 2 bases from J, with 10 bases in between. CDR3 in DNA: TGTGCCAGCAGTTATTTTGGACAGCAAGAGACCCAGTACTTC. Its translation: CASSYFGQQETQYF.

This chain joins TRBV4-1 and TRBJ1-5; no clear D gene. This CDR3 contains 15 residues. The V end lost 3 bases, the J end lost 4 bases, and 13 bases lay between the germline ends. Germline assignment: CDR1 MGHRA and CDR2 YSYEKL. CDR3 bases: TGCGCCAGCAGCCACCCCCCAGGCCCTAATCAGCCCCAGCATTTT. Translating it yields CASSHPPGPNQPQHF.

This chain connects TRBV4-2 to TRBJ1-1; 8 positions agree with TRBD1. Germline V gives CDR1 LGHNA, CDR2 YNFKEQ. Losses at the gene ends were 0 bases for V and 5 bases for J; bases not matched to a gene: 5. This CDR3 is built from 15 residues. CDR3 region: CASSQEMQGATEAFF. The CDR3 DNA sequence: TGTGCCAGCAGCCAAGAGATGCAGGGGGCGACTGAAGCTTTCTTT.

This clone has a single count. This sequence joins TRBV3-1 (or the pseudogene TRBV3-2) and TRBJ1-2, with 9 bases identical to TRBD1. Germline V gene data show CDR1 as LGHDT and CDR2 as YNNKEL (reference sequence). The V and J ends lost 4 bases and 4 bases, in that order; junction bases with no gene match: 4. CDR3 length: 14 residues. The CDR3 loop reads CASSRQGVGYGYTF. Here the CDR3 DNA reads TGTGCCAGCAGCCGACAGGGGGTGGGCTATGGCTACACCTTC.

The chain carries TRBV11-2 and TRBJ2-7; D unclear. The CDR3 is 14 amino acids. Per germline, CDR1 SGHAT and CDR2 FQNNGV. V shed 5 bases and J shed 3 bases, with 14 bases lying between them. Written as DNA, the CDR3 is TGTGCCAGCAGCCCCTCTTCACCTGGCTACGAGCAGTACTTC. The encoded protein is CASSPSSPGYEQYF.

In this sample, this clone turned up once. The CDR3 DNA reads TGTGCCAGCAGCGCAGTTTACGCGGGCCCTGTCGCCTACGAGCAGTACTTC. It encodes CASSAVYAGPVAYEQYF. The chain joins TRBV5-4 to TRBJ2-7, with TRBD2 as a possible D gene (5 bases). This CDR3 has 17 residues. The V end was cut by 4 bases, the J end by 2 bases, with 22 bases between. The germline CDR1 and CDR2 sequences are SGHNT and YYREEE (reference sequence). Based on the CDR3 plus reference TRBV5-4 and TRBJ2-7, the full variable domain is ETGVTQSPTHLIKTRGQQVTLRCSSQSGHNTVSWYQQALGQGPQFIFQYYREEENGRGNFPPRFSGLQFPNYSSELNVNALELDDSALYLCASSAVYAGPVAYEQYFGPGTRLTVT.

The J gene is TRBJ1-1, the V gene TRBV6-5, with D uncertain. Trimming took off 11 bases at V and 1 base at J, with 11 bases between the two ends. The CDR3 covers 12 residues. CDR1 MNHEY and CDR2 SVGAGI come from the germline V gene. CDR3 DNA sequence: TGTGCCGGAGGGCTTCCGAACACTGAAGCTTTCTTT. Its protein is CAGGLPNTEAFF.

The genes are TRBV5-1 and TRBJ2-7; TRBD1 matches at 7 bases. CDR1 and CDR2 (germline): SGHRS, YFSETQ. CDR3 size: 15 residues. With V trimmed by 2 bases and J by 0 bases, 5 bases remained unmatched. For the CDR3, the DNA is TGCGCCAGCAGCTTTCGACAGGGTAGCTCCTACGAGCAGTACTTC. Translated, it gives CASSFRQGSSYEQYF. The variable domain in full, with the rest retrieved from reference TRBV5-1 and TRBJ2-7, is KAGVTQTPRYLIKTRGQQVTLSCSPISGHRSVSWYQQTPGQGLQFLFEYFSETQRNKGNFPGRFSGRQFSNSRSEMNVSTLELGDSALYLCASSFRQGSSYEQYFGPGTRLTVT.

J is TRBJ1-3 and V is TRBV6-5; D is ambiguous. Germline CDR1 is MNHEY and CDR2 is SVGAGI. Trimming left V 4 bases short and J 4 bases short, with 8 bases between. The CDR3 contains 13 residues. CDR3 DNA: TGTGCCAGCAGTTGGCAGGAAGGAAACACCATATATTTT. Its protein product is CASSWQEGNTIYF.

The V gene is TRBV3-1 (or the pseudogene TRBV3-2), the J gene TRBJ2-5; D call uncertain. Germline-derived CDR1 and CDR2 are LGHDT and YNNKEL (reference sequence). The CDR3 spans 12 residues. V lost 2 bases and J lost 7, with 8 bases in between. CDR3 bases: TGTGCCAGCAGCCAACCCGCGAGGACCCAGTACTTC. Encoded protein: CASSQPARTQYF.

V and J are TRBV11-2 and TRBJ2-7; 9 nucleotides align to TRBD1. J was trimmed by 3 bases and V by 5 bases; bases with no gene match: 8. The CDR3 runs 15 residues. CDR1 is SGHAT and CDR2 is FQNNGV in the germline V gene. DNA for the CDR3: TGTGCCAGCAGCACGTCCGGGACAGGGTACTACGAGCAGTACTTC. Amino acid sequence: CASSTSGTGYYEQYF.

This chain links TRBV27 with TRBJ2-6; D is possibly TRBD2 (5 bases). Trimming left V 6 bases short and J 2 bases short, with 11 bases between. Germline loops: CDR1 MNHEY, CDR2 SMNVEV (reference sequence). CDR3 size: 15 residues. The CDR3 is CASRIGGAGANVLTF. CDR3 coding DNA: TGTGCCAGCAGAATTGGAGGAGCTGGGGCCAACGTCCTGACTTTC.